What follows are 24 T cell receptor beta chains derived from one specimen sequenced in a study of response to subunit inactivated influenza vaccine. TCRdb re-derived calls from the RT-PCR reads in MiXCR, one entry per CDR3 protein. The repertoire includes about 650,000 distinct CDR3 sequences, 14% of them detected once, and roughly 7.2% sits in the top ten. Sample: PBMCs from blood, taken roughly 2 weeks before vaccination. Receptors originate from a man in his fifties who received an inactivated influenza vaccine.

This clonotype was picked up a small number of times. The chain employs TRBV7-9 and TRBJ1-1, with 9 bases aligning to TRBD1. Per germline, CDR1 SEHNR and CDR2 FQNEAQ (reference sequence). The CDR3 is 17 residues long. V was clipped by 2 bases and J by 1 base; unmatched bases: 8. The CDR3 loop is CASSLLGTGLGNTEAFF. CDR3 coding DNA: TGTGCCAGCAGCTTACTGGGGACAGGGTTAGGGAACACTGAAGCTTTCTTT.

This clonotype was seen ten or more times. V is TRBV6-2 or TRBV6-3 and J is TRBJ2-7; unclear D gene. V shed 2 bases and J shed 6 bases, with 17 bases lying between them. The CDR3 is 15 amino acids. From germline, CDR1 is MNHEY and CDR2 SVGEGT. CDR3 nucleotides: TGTGCCAGCAGTTACGTCTCGGTCCCCCCGCGCGAGCAGTACTTC. Its protein is CASSYVSVPPREQYF.

This rearrangement joins TRBV11-2 to TRBJ2-3; 8 bases fit TRBD2. CDR3 length: 14 amino acids. CDR1 and CDR2 from the germline V gene are SGHAT and FQNNGV. V dropped 6 bases and J dropped 6; count of bases not matched to a gene: 8. CDR3 nucleotides: TGTGCCAGCAGGCATAGCGGGACTGGGGATACGCAGTATTTT. This codes for CASRHSGTGDTQYF.

The rearrangement links TRBV20-1 to TRBJ2-5; D tentatively reads TRBD1 or TRBD2 (5 bases each). The germline V gene has CDR1 DFQATT and CDR2 SNEGSKA (reference sequence). The CDR3 is made up of 14 amino acids. V lost 1 base and J 1 base, leaving 10 bases between the germline ends. CDR3 region: CSARGPGTQETQYF. CDR3 bases: TGCAGTGCTAGAGGCCCGGGGACCCAAGAGACCCAGTACTTC.

CDR3 DNA: TGTGCCAGCAGCTTAGCCGCTCTACGTCACAACGAGCAGTACTTC. It is translated as CASSLAALRHNEQYF. The V and J genes are TRBV7-2 and TRBJ2-7, with D hard to call. V was shortened by 0 bases and J by 5 bases, with 14 bases between the two germline ends. Germline V gives CDR1 SGHTA, CDR2 FQGNSA. This CDR3 has 15 amino acids. The full variable domain, completed using reference TRBV7-2 and TRBJ2-7, is GAGVSQSPSNKVTEKGKDVELRCDPISGHTALYWYRQSLGQGLEFLIYFQGNSAPDKSGLPSDRFSAERTGGSVSTLTIQRTQQEDSAVYLCASSLAALRHNEQYFGPGTRLTVT.

In its sample, this clonotype was seen a few times. The genes are TRBV27 and TRBJ1-2; perhaps TRBD1 as D (5 bases). This CDR3 contains 16 residues. CDR1 and CDR2 from the germline V gene are MNHEY and SMNVEV (reference sequence). Trimming stripped 0 bases from V and 1 base from J, with 12 bases between. Here the CDR3 reads CASSLSSGVLNYGYTF. As DNA, the CDR3 is TGTGCCAGCAGTTTATCATCGGGGGTCCTTAACTATGGCTACACCTTC.

In its sample, this clonotype was seen a few times. The chain has TRBV3-1 and TRBJ1-1; D not resolved. Germline V CDR1 and CDR2: LGHDT, YNNKEL (reference sequence). The CDR3 covers 11 residues. Trimming stripped 9 bases from V and 5 bases from J, with 10 bases between. CDR3 nucleotide sequence: TGTGCCAGTGTGGGTTCGACTGAAGCTTTCTTT. Encoded protein: CASVGSTEAFF.

The chain joins TRBV3-1 to TRBJ2-1, with D hard to call. The CDR3 contains 11 residues. Germline lookup yields CDR1 LGHDT and CDR2 YNNKEL (reference sequence). The ends were cut back, 6 bases at V and 10 bases at J, with 10 bases in the middle. CDR3 sequence (DNA): TGTGCCAGCAGTCGTTATGGAGAGCAGTTCTTC. This sequence encodes CASSRYGEQFF.

This clonotype was recorded a few times. The chain recombines TRBV2 with TRBJ2-7; TRBD2 matches at 8 bases. Trimming took 6 bases from V and 10 from J; bases not matched to a gene: 5. Germline CDR1 SNHLY, CDR2 FYNNEI. There are 11 residues in the CDR3. CDR3 residues: CASRGLVTQYF. The CDR3 DNA reads as TGTGCCAGCAGGGGACTAGTCACCCAGTACTTC. Filled out from reference TRBV2 and TRBJ2-7, the complete variable domain reads EPEVTQTPSHQVTQMGQEVILRCVPISNHLYFYWYRQILGQKVEFLVSFYNNEISEKSEIFDDQFSVERPDGSNFTLKIRSTKLEDSAMYFCASRGLVTQYFGPGTRLTVT.

This clonotype has at least ten counts. The genes are TRBV11-1 and TRBJ2-2; D tentatively reads TRBD1 or TRBD2 (6 bases each). Looked up from germline, CDR1 is SGHAT and CDR2 is FQDESV (reference sequence). V lost 7 bases and J lost 4, with 16 bases in between. This CDR3 has 15 residues. CDR3 sequence (DNA): TGTGCCAGCAAGACTCAAGGGGGACTCACCGGGGAGCTGTTTTTT. It encodes CASKTQGGLTGELFF.

The CDR3 sequence: CSARESRQAPWTQYF. CDR3 sequence (DNA): TGCAGTGCTAGAGAAAGTCGACAGGCTCCATGGACGCAGTATTTT. This sequence joins TRBV20-1 and TRBJ2-3, with D tentatively TRBD1 (6 bases). The CDR3 is 15 residues long. The germline V and J ends were trimmed by 0 bases and 9 bases, with 19 bases remaining between them. CDR1 is DFQATT, CDR2 SNEGSKA, per germline (reference sequence).

This chain connects TRBV24-1 to TRBJ2-7, with unresolved D. V lost 6 bases to trimming and J lost 3 bases, with 8 bases between them. The CDR3 loop spans 12 amino acids. From germline, CDR1 is KGHDR and CDR2 SFDVKD. CDR3 amino acids: CATSKMGYEQYF. CDR3 nucleotides: TGTGCCACCAGTAAAATGGGCTACGAGCAGTACTTC.

The rearrangement joins TRBV15 to TRBJ2-5; 9 bases match TRBD1. CDR3 length equals 15 residues. Per the germline V gene, CDR1 is LNHNV and CDR2 is YYDKDF (reference sequence). V shed 5 bases, J shed 6 bases, and the junction held 10 bases outside the gene matches. CDR3 in DNA: TGTGCCACCAGCTCCCCGGGACAGGGTTCCCAGACCCAGTACTTC. Its translation is CATSSPGQGSQTQYF.

This sequence joins TRBV10-3 and TRBJ2-5, with D uncertain. The CDR3 loop spans 14 amino acids. Germline CDR1 is ENHRY and CDR2 is SYGVKD. V lost 0 bases and J 1 base, leaving 6 bases between the germline ends. The CDR3 reads CAISESMAQETQYF. The CDR3 nucleotides read TGTGCCATCAGTGAGTCGATGGCCCAAGAGACCCAGTACTTC.

This chain connects TRBV5-6 to TRBJ1-1; weak D call: TRBD1 (6 bases). CDR1 is SGHDT, CDR2 YYEEEE, per germline. Trimming removed 3 bases at V and 8 bases at J, with 14 bases between. The CDR3 spans 13 residues. The CDR3 DNA reads as TGTGCCAGCAGCTCAACAGGGCTCCGGGAAGCTTTCTTT. It is translated as CASSSTGLREAFF.

This clonotype was counted only a few times. The chain employs TRBV12-3 or TRBV12-4 and TRBJ1-1, with D possibly matching TRBD1 (5 bases). CDR3 size: 14 residues. The V end was cut by 5 bases, the J end by 1 base, with 11 bases between. CDR3 protein: CASSPRGPNTEAFF. The CDR3 DNA follows: TGTGCCAGCAGTCCACGGGGCCCGAACACTGAAGCTTTCTTT.

This clonotype was counted many times. The chain carries TRBV28 and TRBJ1-5; D not resolved. Germline assignment: CDR1 MDHEN and CDR2 SYDVKM. With 6 bases removed from V and 0 bases from J, the gap between germline ends came to 9 bases. The CDR3 is 14 residues long. CDR3 nucleotide sequence: TGTGCCAGCAGCACCTCGTATAGCAATCAGCCCCAGCATTTT. Translation: CASSTSYSNQPQHF.

The CDR3 here is CASSRQRLAGGHEQYF. The CDR3 bases are TGTGCCAGCAGTCGCCAGAGGCTAGCGGGGGGCCACGAGCAGTACTTC. V is TRBV6-1 and J is TRBJ2-7; 11 bases are a match to TRBD2. Germline-derived CDR1 and CDR2 are MNHNS and SASEGT. V lost 5 bases, J lost 5 bases, and 11 bases stayed unmatched. This CDR3 is 16 amino acids long.

Ten or more counts support this clonotype. The V and J genes are TRBV20-1 and TRBJ2-5, with a tentative D call TRBD1 (5 bases). Trimming stripped 2 bases from V and 5 bases from J, with 12 bases between. Per the germline V gene, CDR1 is DFQATT and CDR2 is SNEGSKA (reference sequence). The CDR3 is 13 amino acids. The CDR3 spells CSARFRVGETQYF. The CDR3 DNA sequence: TGCAGTGCTAGATTCAGGGTGGGGGAGACCCAGTACTTC.

This clonotype was counted only a few times. The chain has TRBV7-3 and TRBJ2-1, with TRBD2 matching over 9 bases. With V trimmed by 4 bases and J by 7 bases, 5 bases remained unmatched. The germline gives CDR1 SGHTA, CDR2 FQGTGA. CDR3 length: 14 amino acids. CDR3 residues: CASSSLAGLNEQFF. The CDR3, as DNA: TGTGCCAGCAGCTCGCTAGCGGGACTGAATGAGCAGTTCTTC.

The gene calls are TRBV2 and TRBJ2-5; TRBD2 agrees at 12 bases. CDR1 SNHLY and CDR2 FYNNEI come from the germline V gene. The CDR3 is made up of 17 amino acids. With 2 bases clipped from V and 3 bases from J, the junction kept 7 bases outside the gene matches. CDR3 sequence: CASSEWATSGSEETQYF. In DNA form, the CDR3 reads TGTGCCAGCAGTGAATGGGCGACTAGCGGGAGTGAAGAGACCCAGTACTTC.

This clonotype turned up a few times. This chain links TRBV29-1 with TRBJ2-1; TRBD2 matches at 9 bases. There are 17 residues in the CDR3. Losses at the gene ends were 6 bases for V and 0 bases for J; bases not matched to a gene: 12. Per germline, CDR1 SQVTM and CDR2 ANQGSEA. The CDR3 sequence: CSVIWASGIPSYNEQFF. CDR3 nucleotides: TGCAGCGTGATCTGGGCTAGCGGGATACCCTCCTACAATGAGCAGTTCTTC.

This clonotype was counted between two and nine times. J is TRBJ2-3 and V is TRBV2, with unresolved D. The V gene's germline CDR1 is SNHLY and CDR2 FYNNEI. The CDR3 is 15 residues long. Deletions cut 6 bases from V and 0 bases from J, with 13 bases between. CDR3 bases: TGTGCCAGCAGGTCTAGTAGCTCAAGCACAGATACGCAGTATTTT. It encodes CASRSSSSSTDTQYF.

This clonotype has only a few counts. The chain joins TRBV4-1 to TRBJ1-6; tentative D call: TRBD1 (5 bases). The germline gives CDR1 MGHRA, CDR2 YSYEKL. Trimming cost V 0 bases and J 11 bases, with 14 bases left between them. This CDR3 spans 15 amino acids. CDR3 in DNA: TGCGCCAGCAGCCAAGATCTGGGGGGACGAACACCCCTCCACTTT. This encodes CASSQDLGGRTPLHF.